One T cell receptor (beta chain) is described in this entry. Its antigen is currently unknown. Possible read error: a much larger clone is one base away. TCRdb used MiXCR to reprocess the multiplex PCR reads, holding one entry per CDR3 protein. The sample includes roughly 110,000 distinct CDR3 sequences, 30% of them seen just once. CDR3 size: 16 residues. Losses at the gene ends were 5 bases for V and 6 bases for J; bases not matched to a gene: 8. This record comes from a study of breast tumors, draining lymph nodes, adjacent tissues. Study-wide points: Luminal-like breast cancer showed significantly higher tumor–nontumor repertoire similarity than basal-like. Tumor T cell lymph node origin was a supported hypothesis, not proven. Findings are consistent with lymph node origin and intratumoral expansion of most tumor T cells. Tumor TCR diversity was below lymph nodes but above nontumor tissue.

Axillary draining lymph nodes of breast cancer patients supplied the node samples. Material for sequencing was axillary lymph node tissue. This TCR was recovered from a female donor with breast cancer. Some clones in this sample may be carry-over from other donors' samples. This chain uses TRBV12-3 or TRBV12-4 with TRBJ2-3, with 13 bases lining up with TRBD2. The CDR3, as DNA: TGTGCCAGCAGTACCATCACTAGCGGGGGGGGGGATACGCAGTATTTT. Its protein is CASSTITSGGGDTQYF.